These 20 T cell receptor beta chains came from one sample sequenced in a study of post-analysis software for immune sequencing data (dated by TCRdb to 2015 to 2017). Points the paper makes about the study in general: Significantly higher frequencies in patients than in controls were found for several TRBV segments, including TRBV5-6, TRBV5-1 and TRBV20-1.

Receptor amplification or capture employed PCR. For sequencing, an Illumina HiSeq 2500 was employed. To reduce PCR and sequencing biases, unique molecular identifiers were built into the TCR beta cDNA libraries. The public reads were reprocessed in TCRdb via fastp at Q25 and MiXCR, keeping in-frame beta chains. Rows with a matching CDR3 protein are joined into one entry that keeps the most common DNA and genes. Here the sample has about 620,000 distinct CDR3 sequences; roughly 40% occur a single time. Of the sample, roughly 1.8% falls within the top ten clones. These receptors' targets are unknown. The sequencing input was blood. The receptor set was obtained from a girl between 10 and 17 years old with multiple sclerosis.

This chain joins TRBV12-3 or TRBV12-4 and TRBJ2-1; D is uncertain. Trimming took 7 bases from V and 5 from J, leaving 18 bases between them. CDR3 size: 15 residues. The CDR3: CASTTGSLTNNEQFF. CDR3 bases: TGTGCCAGCACCACGGGCTCCCTAACTAACAATGAGCAGTTCTTC.

CDR3 sequence: CASSLYNGNTEAFF. The CDR3 DNA follows: TGTGCCAGCAGTTTATACAACGGCAACACTGAAGCTTTCTTT. The chain is built from TRBV12-3 or TRBV12-4 and TRBJ1-1; D remains ambiguous. CDR3 length: 14 amino acids. Between the trimmed V and J ends, which lost 2 bases and 2 bases, there was a span of 9 bases.

The gene calls are TRBV12-3 or TRBV12-4 and TRBJ1-5, with 8 nucleotides matching TRBD1. The CDR3 loop spans 18 amino acids. Trimming took 3 bases from V and 3 from J; bases not matched to a gene: 13. The CDR3 DNA reads as TGTGCCAGCAGTTTGGACTACGGGACAGGATCTAACAATCAGCCCCAGCATTTT. Translation gives CASSLDYGTGSNNQPQHF.

This chain links TRBV5-1 with TRBJ2-7, with 14 bases fitting TRBD2. The trim removed 4 bases at V and 7 bases at J, leaving 7 bases unmatched. The CDR3 runs to 15 residues. Germline assignment: CDR1 SGHRS and CDR2 YFSETQ. The DNA of the CDR3 is TGCGCCAGCAGCCTTGGACTAGCGGGAGGCCGTGAGCAGTACTTC. This translates into CASSLGLAGGREQYF. The full variable domain, rest sourced from reference TRBV5-1 and TRBJ2-7, is KAGVTQTPRYLIKTRGQQVTLSCSPISGHRSVSWYQQTPGQGLQFLFEYFSETQRNKGNFPGRFSGRQFSNSRSEMNVSTLELGDSALYLCASSLGLAGGREQYFGPGTRLTVT.

Only a few counts were recorded for this clonotype. The J gene is TRBJ2-1, the V gene TRBV29-1, with 8 nucleotides matching TRBD1. The V gene end was trimmed by 4 bases and the J gene end by 8 bases; junction bases not matched to a gene: 10. The CDR3 spans 14 residues. Germline values: CDR1 SQVTM, CDR2 ANQGSEA. The CDR3 DNA sequence: TGCAGCGTTGCCAGGGCAGGGGGCTTCCATGAGCAGTTCTTC. As protein: CSVARAGGFHEQFF.

This chain joins TRBV18 and TRBJ1-5; 8 bases align to TRBD1. There are 16 residues in the CDR3. V gave up 3 bases and J gave up 3 bases; unmatched junction bases: 7. Germline lookup yields CDR1 KGHSH and CDR2 LQKENI. CDR3 DNA sequence: TGTGCCAGCTCACCCTCGGGACAGGTAGCCAATCAGCCCCAGCATTTT. This translates into CASSPSGQVANQPQHF.

In DNA, the CDR3 is TGTGCCAGCAGTGTCGGAATCAATCAGCCCCAGCATTTT. This gives the protein CASSVGINQPQHF. The rearrangement joins TRBV6-5 to TRBJ1-5, with D unclear. This CDR3 has 13 amino acids. V was cut by 5 bases and J by 3 bases, with 8 bases left in between. Germline values: CDR1 MNHEY, CDR2 SVGAGI.

The genes are TRBV6-1 and TRBJ1-6; 8 nucleotides align to TRBD1. V shed 2 bases, J shed 9 bases, and the junction held 12 bases outside the gene matches. Germline loops: CDR1 MNHNS, CDR2 SASEGT. The CDR3 runs to 17 residues. CDR3 protein: CASSEIHGAGGGSPLHF. CDR3 sequence (DNA): TGTGCCAGCAGTGAAATTCATGGGGCAGGGGGCGGTTCACCCCTCCACTTT.

The V and J genes are TRBV20-1 and TRBJ1-3, with D possibly being TRBD1 (5 bases). The CDR3 consists of 13 residues. Trimming removed 3 bases at V and 4 bases at J, with 10 bases between. Germline V gene lookup returns CDR1 DFQATT and CDR2 SNEGSKA (reference sequence). CDR3 DNA: TGCAGTGCTAGTAGGGGTTCGGGAAACACCATATATTTT. Amino acid sequence: CSASRGSGNTIYF.

The sample holds one count of this clonotype. V usage is TRBV5-1 and J usage is TRBJ1-2; D remains unclear. With 0 bases removed from V and 5 bases from J, the gap between germline ends came to 11 bases. Looked up from germline, CDR1 is SGHRS and CDR2 is YFSETQ. The CDR3 is made up of 14 amino acids. The CDR3 DNA follows: TGCGCCAGCAGCTTGGGCAGCAGTACTTATGGCTACACCTTC. Protein product: CASSLGSSTYGYTF.

V usage is TRBV5-1 and J usage is TRBJ2-1; no clear D gene. Germline values: CDR1 SGHRS, CDR2 YFSETQ. V was trimmed by 5 bases and J by 6 bases, leaving 18 bases between them. This CDR3 has 15 residues. CDR3 nucleotides: TGCGCCAGCAGGTTTCAAGGTCTCACAACCAATGAGCAGTTCTTC. The encoded protein is CASRFQGLTTNEQFF.

This clonotype was seen only a few times. The chain is built from TRBV7-2 and TRBJ2-7; 12 nucleotides line up with TRBD2. The CDR3 length is 17 residues. Looked up from germline, CDR1 is SGHTA and CDR2 is FQGNSA. The V gene end was trimmed by 0 bases and the J gene end by 12 bases; junction bases not matched to a gene: 15. The DNA of the CDR3 is TGTGCCAGCAGCTTAGCGGGGGCGACTAGCGGGGGAAATCTCCCGTACTTC. This codes for CASSLAGATSGGNLPYF.

The chain has TRBV4-2 and TRBJ1-1; 7 bases match TRBD1. The trim removed 1 base at V and 5 bases at J, leaving 4 bases unmatched. CDR1 is LGHNA, CDR2 YNFKEQ, per germline. This CDR3 spans 14 amino acids. This CDR3 reads CASSQGTGATEAFF. In DNA form, the CDR3 reads TGTGCCAGCAGCCAAGGAACAGGGGCGACTGAAGCTTTCTTT.

V usage is TRBV24-1 and J usage is TRBJ2-4; 8 bases are shared with TRBD2. The J call may be faulty, since TRBJ2-7 better matches the DNA end. Germline V gene data show CDR1 as KGHDR and CDR2 as SFDVKD. The CDR3 totals 18 residues. The CDR3 DNA follows: TGTGCCACCAGTGCTAGGGTGAGCGGGAGTCGCAGGGATTACGAGCAGTACTTC. Translated: CATSARVSGSRRDYEQYF.

This clonotype was seen only a few times. The V call is TRBV7-9, the J call TRBJ2-1; no firm D call. The closer fit of TRBJ2-7 to the DNA end suggests the J call may be wrong. Germline CDR1 is SEHNR and CDR2 is FQNEAQ (reference sequence). The CDR3 spans 13 residues. The CDR3 sequence is CASSPQRDNEQYF. In nucleotides, the CDR3 is TGTGCCAGCAGCCCACAGCGTGACAATGAGCAGTACTTC.

This clonotype has a handful of counts. V is TRBV4-2 and J is TRBJ2-5, with D unclear. This CDR3 has 13 amino acids. Trimming cost V 3 bases and J 5 bases, with 10 bases left between them. In germline, CDR1 is LGHNA, CDR2 YNFKEQ. In nucleotides, the CDR3 is TGTGCCAGCAGCCAGTCCCCGGAGGAGACCCAGTACTTC. Translation: CASSQSPEETQYF.

This clonotype showed up many times. The chain links TRBV12-3 or TRBV12-4 to TRBJ2-3; 10 bases are shared with TRBD2. The CDR3 totals 15 residues. Trimming removed 4 bases from V and 3 bases from J; junction bases left unmatched: 4. The CDR3 loop reads CASSYRTSGTDTQYF. The CDR3, as DNA: TGTGCCAGCAGTTACCGGACTAGCGGTACAGATACGCAGTATTTT.

This clonotype was seen a handful of times. The gene calls are TRBV12-3 or TRBV12-4 and TRBJ1-1; the match to TRBD1 covers 8 bases. Germline trimming cut 4 bases from V and 2 bases from J; bases unmatched to any gene: 3. This CDR3 has 14 residues. The CDR3 bases are TGTGCCAGCAGTTCGGGACAGGTAAACACTGAAGCTTTCTTT. Amino acid sequence: CASSSGQVNTEAFF.

In this sample, this clonotype turned up a few times. This chain uses TRBV10-3 with TRBJ1-2, with unresolved D. CDR1 is ENHRY and CDR2 is SYGVKD in the germline V gene. The ends were cut back, 3 bases at V and 2 bases at J, with 7 bases in the middle. The CDR3 spans 13 residues. The CDR3 loop reads CAISEEKNYGYTF. The CDR3 bases are TGTGCCATCAGTGAAGAGAAGAACTATGGCTACACCTTC.

This clonotype was counted between two and nine times. The chain uses TRBV5-1 and TRBJ2-7; D not certain. V lost 5 bases and J lost 1, with 13 bases in between. CDR3 length: 14 residues. Germline loops: CDR1 SGHRS, CDR2 YFSETQ. As DNA, the CDR3 is TGCGCCAGCAGGTATACCCCCGGATCCTACGAGCAGTACTTC. Its protein product is CASRYTPGSYEQYF.